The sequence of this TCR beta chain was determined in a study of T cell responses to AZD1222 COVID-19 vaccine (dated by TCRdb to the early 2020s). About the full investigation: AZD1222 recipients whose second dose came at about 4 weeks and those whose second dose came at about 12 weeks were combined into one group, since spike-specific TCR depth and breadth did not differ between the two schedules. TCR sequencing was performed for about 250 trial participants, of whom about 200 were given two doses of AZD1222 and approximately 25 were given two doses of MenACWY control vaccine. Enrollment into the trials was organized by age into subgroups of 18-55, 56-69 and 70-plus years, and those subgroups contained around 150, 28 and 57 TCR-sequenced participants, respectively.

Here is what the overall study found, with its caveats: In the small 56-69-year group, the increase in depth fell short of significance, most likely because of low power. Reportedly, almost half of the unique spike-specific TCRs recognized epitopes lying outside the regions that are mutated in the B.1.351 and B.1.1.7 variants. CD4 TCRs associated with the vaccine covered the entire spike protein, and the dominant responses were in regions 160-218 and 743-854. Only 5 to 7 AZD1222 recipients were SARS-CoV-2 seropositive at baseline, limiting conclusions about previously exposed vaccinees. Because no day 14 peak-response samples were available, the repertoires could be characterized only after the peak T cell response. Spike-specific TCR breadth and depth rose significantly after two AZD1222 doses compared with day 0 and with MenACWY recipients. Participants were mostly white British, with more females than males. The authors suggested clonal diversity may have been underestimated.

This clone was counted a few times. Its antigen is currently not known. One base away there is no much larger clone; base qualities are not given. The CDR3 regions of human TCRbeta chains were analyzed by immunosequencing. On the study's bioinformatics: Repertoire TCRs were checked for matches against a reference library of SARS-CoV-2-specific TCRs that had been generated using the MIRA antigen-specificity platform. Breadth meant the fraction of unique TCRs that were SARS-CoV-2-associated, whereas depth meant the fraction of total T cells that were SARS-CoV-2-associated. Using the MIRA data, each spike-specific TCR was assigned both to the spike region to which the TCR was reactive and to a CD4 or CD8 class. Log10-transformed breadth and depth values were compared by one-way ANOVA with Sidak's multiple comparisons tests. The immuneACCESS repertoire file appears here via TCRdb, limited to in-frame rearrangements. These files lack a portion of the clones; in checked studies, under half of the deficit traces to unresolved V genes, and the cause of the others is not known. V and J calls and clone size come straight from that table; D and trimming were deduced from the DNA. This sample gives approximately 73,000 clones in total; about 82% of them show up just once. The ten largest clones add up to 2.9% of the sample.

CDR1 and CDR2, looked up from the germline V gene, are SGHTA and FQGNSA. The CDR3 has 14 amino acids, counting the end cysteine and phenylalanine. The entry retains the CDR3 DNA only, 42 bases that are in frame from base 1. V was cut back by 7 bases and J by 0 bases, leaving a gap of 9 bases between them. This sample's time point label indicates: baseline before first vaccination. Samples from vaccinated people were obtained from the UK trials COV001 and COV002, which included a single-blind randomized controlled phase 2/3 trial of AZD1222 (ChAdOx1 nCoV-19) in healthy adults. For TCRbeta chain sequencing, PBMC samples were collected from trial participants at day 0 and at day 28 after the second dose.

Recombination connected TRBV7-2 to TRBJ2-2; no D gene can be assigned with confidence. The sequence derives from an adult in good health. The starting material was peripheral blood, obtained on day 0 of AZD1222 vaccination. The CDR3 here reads CASIKGPNTGELFF. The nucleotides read TGTGCCAGCATAAAGGGCCCGAACACCGGGGAGCTGTTTTTT.